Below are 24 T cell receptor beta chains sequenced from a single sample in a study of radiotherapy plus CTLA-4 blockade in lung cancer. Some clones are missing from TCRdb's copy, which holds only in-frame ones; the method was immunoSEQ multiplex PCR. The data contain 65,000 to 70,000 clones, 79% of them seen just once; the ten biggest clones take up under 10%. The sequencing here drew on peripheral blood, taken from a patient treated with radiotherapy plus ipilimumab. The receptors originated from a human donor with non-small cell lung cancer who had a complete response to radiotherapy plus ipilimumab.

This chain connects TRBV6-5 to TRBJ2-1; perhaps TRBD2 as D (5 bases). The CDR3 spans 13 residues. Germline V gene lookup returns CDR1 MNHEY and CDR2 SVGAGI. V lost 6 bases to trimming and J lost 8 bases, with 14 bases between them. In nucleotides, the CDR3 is TGTGCCAGCAGCGCAGCCGGAGGACATGAGCAGTTCTTC. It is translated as CASSAAGGHEQFF.

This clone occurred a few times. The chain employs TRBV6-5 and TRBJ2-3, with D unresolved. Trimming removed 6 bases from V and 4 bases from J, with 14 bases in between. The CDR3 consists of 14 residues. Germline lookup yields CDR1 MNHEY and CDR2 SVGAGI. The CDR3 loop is CASSLGQTADTQYF. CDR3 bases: TGTGCCAGCAGCCTCGGGCAGACGGCAGATACGCAGTATTTT.

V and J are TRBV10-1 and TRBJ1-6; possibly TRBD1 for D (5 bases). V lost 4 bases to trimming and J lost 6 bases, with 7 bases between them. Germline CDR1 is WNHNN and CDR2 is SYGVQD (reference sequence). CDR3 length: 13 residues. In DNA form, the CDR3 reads TGCGCCAGCAGTGCGACAGCTAATTCACCCCTCCACTTT. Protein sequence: CASSATANSPLHF.

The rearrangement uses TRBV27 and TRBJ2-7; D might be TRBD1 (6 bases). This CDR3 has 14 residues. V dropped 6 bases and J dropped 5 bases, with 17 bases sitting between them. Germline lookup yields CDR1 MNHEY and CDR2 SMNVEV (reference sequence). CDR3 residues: CASSLQGARHEQYF. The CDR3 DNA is TGTGCCAGCAGCTTACAGGGAGCCCGGCACGAGCAGTACTTC.

The DNA of the CDR3 is TGTGCCAGCAGCGTAGACTCGGCAGGGTCAAACTATGGCTACACCTTC. Protein sequence: CASSVDSAGSNYGYTF. This sequence joins TRBV9 and TRBJ1-2; tentative D call: TRBD1 (5 bases). Germline assignment: CDR1 SGDLS and CDR2 YYNGEE. Trimming removed 0 bases at V and 2 bases at J, with 14 bases between. The CDR3 loop spans 16 amino acids. Looking up the rest from reference TRBV9 and TRBJ1-2 gives the full variable domain: DSGVTQTPKHLITATGQRVTLRCSPRSGDLSVYWYQQSLDQGLQFLIQYYNGEERAKGNILERFSAQQFPDLHSELNLSSLELGDSALYFCASSVDSAGSNYGYTFGSGTRLTVV.

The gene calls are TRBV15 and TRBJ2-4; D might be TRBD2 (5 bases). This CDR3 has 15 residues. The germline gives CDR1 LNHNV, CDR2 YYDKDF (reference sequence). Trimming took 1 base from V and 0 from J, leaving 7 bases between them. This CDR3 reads CATSRVGGAKNIQYF. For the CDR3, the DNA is TGTGCCACCAGCAGAGTAGGAGGAGCCAAAAACATTCAGTACTTC.

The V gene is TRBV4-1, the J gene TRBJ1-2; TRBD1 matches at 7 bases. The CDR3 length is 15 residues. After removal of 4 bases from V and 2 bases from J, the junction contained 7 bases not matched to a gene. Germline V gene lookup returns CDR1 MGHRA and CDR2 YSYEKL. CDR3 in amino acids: CASSRTEGANYGYTF. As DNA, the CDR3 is TGCGCCAGCAGCCGTACTGAGGGGGCCAACTATGGCTACACCTTC.

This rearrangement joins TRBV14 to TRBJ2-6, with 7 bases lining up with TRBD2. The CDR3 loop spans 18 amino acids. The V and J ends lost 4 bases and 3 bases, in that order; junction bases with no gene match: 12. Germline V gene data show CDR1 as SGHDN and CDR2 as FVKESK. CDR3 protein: CASSPEGLRLGGANVLTF. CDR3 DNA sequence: TGTGCCAGCAGCCCTGAGGGACTAAGACTGGGTGGGGCCAACGTCCTGACTTTC.

CDR3 loop: CASSGQGNTEAFF. The DNA of the CDR3 is TGCGCCAGCAGCGGACAGGGTAACACTGAAGCTTTCTTT. The rearrangement joins TRBV10-1 to TRBJ1-1; 8 bases match TRBD1. V shed 6 bases, J shed 2 bases, and the junction held 2 bases outside the gene matches. Germline values: CDR1 WNHNN, CDR2 SYGVQD (reference sequence). The CDR3 runs to 13 residues.

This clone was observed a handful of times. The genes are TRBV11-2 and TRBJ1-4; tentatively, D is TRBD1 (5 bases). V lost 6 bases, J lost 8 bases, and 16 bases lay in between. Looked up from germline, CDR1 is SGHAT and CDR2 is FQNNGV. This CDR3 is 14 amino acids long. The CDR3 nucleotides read TGTGCCAGCAGTCCCCCGGGGACGAGAGAAAAACTGTTTTTT. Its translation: CASSPPGTREKLFF.

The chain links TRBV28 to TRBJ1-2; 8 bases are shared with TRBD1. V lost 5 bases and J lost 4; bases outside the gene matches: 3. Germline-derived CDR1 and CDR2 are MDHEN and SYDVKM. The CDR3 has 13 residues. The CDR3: CASSPDRGYGYTF. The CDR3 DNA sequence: TGTGCCAGCAGTCCCGACAGGGGCTATGGCTACACCTTC.

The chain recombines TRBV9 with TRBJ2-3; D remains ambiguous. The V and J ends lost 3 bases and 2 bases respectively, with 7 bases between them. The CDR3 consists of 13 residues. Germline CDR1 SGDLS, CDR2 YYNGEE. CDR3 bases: TGTGCCAGCAGCGCCGGATTCACAGATACGCAGTATTTT. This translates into CASSAGFTDTQYF.

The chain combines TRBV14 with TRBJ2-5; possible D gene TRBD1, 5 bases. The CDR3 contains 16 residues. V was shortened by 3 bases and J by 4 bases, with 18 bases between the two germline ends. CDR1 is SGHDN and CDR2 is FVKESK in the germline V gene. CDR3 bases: TGTGCCAGCAGCCAGAACCTCCCAGGGAAAATAGAGACCCAGTACTTC. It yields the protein CASSQNLPGKIETQYF.

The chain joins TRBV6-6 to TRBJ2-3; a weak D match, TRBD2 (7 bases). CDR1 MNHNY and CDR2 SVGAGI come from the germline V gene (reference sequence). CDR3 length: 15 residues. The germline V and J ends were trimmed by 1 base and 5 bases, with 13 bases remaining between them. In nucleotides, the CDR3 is TGTGCCAGCAGTTACTTCGGGGGAGGGGGAGATACGCAGTATTTT. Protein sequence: CASSYFGGGGDTQYF.

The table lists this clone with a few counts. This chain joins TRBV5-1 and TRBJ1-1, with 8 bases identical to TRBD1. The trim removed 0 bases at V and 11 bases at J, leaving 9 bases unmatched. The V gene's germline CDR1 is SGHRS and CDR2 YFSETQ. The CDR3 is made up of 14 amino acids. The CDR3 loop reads CASSLGDRGKPAFF. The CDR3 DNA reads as TGCGCCAGCAGCTTGGGAGACAGGGGAAAACCGGCTTTCTTT.

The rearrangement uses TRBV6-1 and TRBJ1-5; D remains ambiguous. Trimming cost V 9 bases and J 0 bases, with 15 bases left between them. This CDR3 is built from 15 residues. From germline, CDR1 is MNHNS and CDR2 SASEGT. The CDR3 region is CASLTVLYSNQPQHF. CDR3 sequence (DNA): TGTGCCAGTTTAACTGTACTATATAGCAATCAGCCCCAGCATTTT.

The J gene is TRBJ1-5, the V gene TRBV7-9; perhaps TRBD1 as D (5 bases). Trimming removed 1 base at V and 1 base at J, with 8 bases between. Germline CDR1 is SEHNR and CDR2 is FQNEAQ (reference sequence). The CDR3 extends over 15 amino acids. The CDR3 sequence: CASSLVGQSNQPQHF. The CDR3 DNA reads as TGTGCCAGCAGCTTAGTGGGGCAGAGCAATCAGCCCCAGCATTTT.

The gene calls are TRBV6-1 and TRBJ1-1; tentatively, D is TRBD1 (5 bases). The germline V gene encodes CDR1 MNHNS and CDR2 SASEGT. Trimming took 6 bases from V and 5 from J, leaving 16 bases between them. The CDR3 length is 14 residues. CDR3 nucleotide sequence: TGTGCCAGCAGATTGACAGTGAAAGGGACTGAAGCTTTCTTT. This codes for CASRLTVKGTEAFF.

The CDR3 region is CASSDSGGRQPQHF. Written as DNA, the CDR3 is TGTGCCAGCAGTGACTCTGGGGGGCGTCAGCCCCAGCATTTT. The J gene is TRBJ1-5, the V gene TRBV2; possibly TRBD1 for D (6 bases). Trimming removed 3 bases at V and 6 bases at J, with 12 bases between. CDR1 and CDR2 from the germline V gene are SNHLY and FYNNEI. The CDR3 runs 14 residues. The variable domain in full, with the rest retrieved from reference TRBV2 and TRBJ1-5, is EPEVTQTPSHQVTQMGQEVILRCVPISNHLYFYWYRQILGQKVEFLVSFYNNEISEKSEIFDDQFSVERPDGSNFTLKIRSTKLEDSAMYFCASSDSGGRQPQHFGDGTRLSIL.

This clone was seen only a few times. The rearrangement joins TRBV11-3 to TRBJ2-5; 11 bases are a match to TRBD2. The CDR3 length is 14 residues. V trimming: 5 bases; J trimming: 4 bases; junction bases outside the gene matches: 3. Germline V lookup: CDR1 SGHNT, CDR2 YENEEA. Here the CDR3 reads CASSPGLAGETQYF. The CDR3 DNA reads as TGTGCCAGCAGCCCTGGACTAGCGGGAGAGACCCAGTACTTC.

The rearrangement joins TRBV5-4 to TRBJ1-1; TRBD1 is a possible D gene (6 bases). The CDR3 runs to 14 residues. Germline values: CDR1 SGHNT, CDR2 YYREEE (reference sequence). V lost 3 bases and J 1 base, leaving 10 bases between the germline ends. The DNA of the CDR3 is TGTGCCAGCAGCTCGACAGGCGCGAACACTGAAGCTTTCTTT. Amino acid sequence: CASSSTGANTEAFF.

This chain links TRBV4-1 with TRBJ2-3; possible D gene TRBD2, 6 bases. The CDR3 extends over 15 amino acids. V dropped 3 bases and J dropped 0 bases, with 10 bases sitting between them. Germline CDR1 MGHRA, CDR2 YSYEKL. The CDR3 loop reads CASSQLGTSTDTQYF. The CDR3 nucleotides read TGCGCCAGCAGCCAGCTAGGGACTAGCACAGATACGCAGTATTTT.

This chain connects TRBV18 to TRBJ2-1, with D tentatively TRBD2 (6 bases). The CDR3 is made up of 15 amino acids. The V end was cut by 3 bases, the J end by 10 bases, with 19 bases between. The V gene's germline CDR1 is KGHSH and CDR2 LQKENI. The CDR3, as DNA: TGTGCCAGCTCACCGAACGGGAGTCCCCAAAACGAGCAGTTCTTC. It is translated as CASSPNGSPQNEQFF.

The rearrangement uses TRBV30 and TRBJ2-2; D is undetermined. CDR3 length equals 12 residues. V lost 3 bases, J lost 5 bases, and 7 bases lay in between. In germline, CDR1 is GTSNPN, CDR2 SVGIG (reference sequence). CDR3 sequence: CAWSVRTGELFF. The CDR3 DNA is TGTGCCTGGAGCGTCCGGACCGGGGAGCTGTTTTTT.